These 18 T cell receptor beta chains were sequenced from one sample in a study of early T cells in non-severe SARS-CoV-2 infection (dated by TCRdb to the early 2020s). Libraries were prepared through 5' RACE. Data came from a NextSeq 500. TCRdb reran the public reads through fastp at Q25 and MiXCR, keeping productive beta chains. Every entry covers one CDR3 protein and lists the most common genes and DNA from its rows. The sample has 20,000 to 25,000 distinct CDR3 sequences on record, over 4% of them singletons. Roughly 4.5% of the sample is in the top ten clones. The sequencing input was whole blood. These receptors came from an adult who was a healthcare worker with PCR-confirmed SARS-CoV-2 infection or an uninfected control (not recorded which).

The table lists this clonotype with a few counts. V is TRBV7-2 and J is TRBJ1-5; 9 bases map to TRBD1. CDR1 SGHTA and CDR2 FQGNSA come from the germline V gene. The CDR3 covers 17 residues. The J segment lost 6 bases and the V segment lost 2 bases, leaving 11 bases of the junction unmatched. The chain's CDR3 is CASSLNLGTGTFQPQHF. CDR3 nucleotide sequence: TGTGCCAGCAGCTTAAATTTAGGGACAGGGACATTTCAGCCCCAGCATTTT.

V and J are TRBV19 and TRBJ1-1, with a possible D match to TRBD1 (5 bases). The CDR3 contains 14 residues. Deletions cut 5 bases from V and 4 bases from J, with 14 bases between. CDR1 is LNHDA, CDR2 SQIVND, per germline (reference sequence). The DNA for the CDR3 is TGTGCCAGTAGTGATTACCAGGGACTCACTGAAGCTTTCTTT. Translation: CASSDYQGLTEAFF.

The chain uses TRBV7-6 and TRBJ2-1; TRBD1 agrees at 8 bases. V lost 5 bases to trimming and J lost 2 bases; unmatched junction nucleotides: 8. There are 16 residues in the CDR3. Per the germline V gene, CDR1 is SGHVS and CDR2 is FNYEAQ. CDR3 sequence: CASSPTGALTYNEQFF. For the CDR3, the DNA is TGTGCCAGCAGCCCGACAGGGGCCCTAACCTACAATGAGCAGTTCTTC.

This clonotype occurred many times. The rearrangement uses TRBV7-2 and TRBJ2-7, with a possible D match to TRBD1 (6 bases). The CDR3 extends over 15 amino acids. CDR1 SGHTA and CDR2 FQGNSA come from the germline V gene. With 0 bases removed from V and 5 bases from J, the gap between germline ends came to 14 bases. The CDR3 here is CASSLAVGGKNEQYF. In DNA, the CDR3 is TGTGCCAGCAGCTTAGCTGTAGGGGGAAAGAACGAGCAGTACTTC.

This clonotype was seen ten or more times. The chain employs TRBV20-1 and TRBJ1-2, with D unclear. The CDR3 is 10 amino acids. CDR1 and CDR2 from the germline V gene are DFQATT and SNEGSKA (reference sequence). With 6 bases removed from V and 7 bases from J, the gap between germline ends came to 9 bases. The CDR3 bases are TGCAGTGCCTTTTCAACTGGCTACACCTTC. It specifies CSAFSTGYTF.

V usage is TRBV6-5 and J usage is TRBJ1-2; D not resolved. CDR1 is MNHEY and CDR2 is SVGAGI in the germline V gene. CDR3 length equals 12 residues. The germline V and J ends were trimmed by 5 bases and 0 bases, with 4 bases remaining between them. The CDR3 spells CASSKANYGYTF. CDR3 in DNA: TGTGCCAGCAGTAAAGCTAACTATGGCTACACCTTC.

This CDR3 is CASSDSVAQGTGELFF. The CDR3 coding sequence is TGTGCCAGCAGTGACTCGGTAGCCCAGGGCACCGGGGAGCTGTTTTTT. The rearrangement joins TRBV6-4 to TRBJ2-2; possibly TRBD1 for D (5 bases). Germline CDR1 and CDR2: MRHNA and SNTAGT. V was trimmed by 0 bases and J by 4 bases, leaving 12 bases between them. The CDR3 contains 16 residues.

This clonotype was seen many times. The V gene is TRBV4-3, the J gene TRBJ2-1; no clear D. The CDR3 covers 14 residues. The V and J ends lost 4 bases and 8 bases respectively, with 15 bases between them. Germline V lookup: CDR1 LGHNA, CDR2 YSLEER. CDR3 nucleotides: TGCGCCAGCAGCCCCGGCATCGATTTCTATGAGCAGTTCTTC. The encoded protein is CASSPGIDFYEQFF.

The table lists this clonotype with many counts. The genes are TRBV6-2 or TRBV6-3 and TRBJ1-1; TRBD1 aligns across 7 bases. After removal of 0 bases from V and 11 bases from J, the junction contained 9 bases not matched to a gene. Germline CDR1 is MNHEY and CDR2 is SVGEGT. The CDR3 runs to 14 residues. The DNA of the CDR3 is TGTGCCAGCAGTTACTCAGGAGGGGGCGCAGGGGCTTTCTTT. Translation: CASSYSGGGAGAFF.

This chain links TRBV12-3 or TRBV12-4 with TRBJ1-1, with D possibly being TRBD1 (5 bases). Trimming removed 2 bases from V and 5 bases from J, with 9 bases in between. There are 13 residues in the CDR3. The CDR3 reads CASSLSGPTEAFF. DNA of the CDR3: TGTGCCAGCAGTTTATCAGGGCCTACTGAAGCTTTCTTT.

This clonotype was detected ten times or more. The CDR3 DNA sequence: TGTGCCAGCAGCGTTAACACTGAAAAACTGTTTTTT. Its protein product is CASSVNTEKLFF. V and J are TRBV7-8 and TRBJ1-4, with D unclear. Trimming pared 5 bases from V and 7 bases from J, leaving 8 bases between. Germline V CDR1 and CDR2: SGHVS, FQNEAQ. This CDR3 is 12 amino acids long.

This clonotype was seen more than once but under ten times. The CDR3 DNA reads TGTGCCAGCAGCTTAGTCCAGGGGGGAAATTCACCCCTCCACTTT. Translating gives CASSLVQGGNSPLHF. The chain couples TRBV11-2 to TRBJ1-6; TRBD1 aligns across 7 bases. V gave up 1 base and J gave up 7 bases; unmatched junction bases: 4. CDR1 is SGHAT and CDR2 is FQNNGV in the germline V gene. The CDR3 length is 15 residues.

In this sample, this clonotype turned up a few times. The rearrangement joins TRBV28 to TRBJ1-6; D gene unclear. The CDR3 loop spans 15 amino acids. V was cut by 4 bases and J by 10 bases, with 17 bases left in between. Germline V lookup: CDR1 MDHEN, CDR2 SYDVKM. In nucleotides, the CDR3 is TGTGCCAGCAGTTCCCGGACCAAGTACTACTCACCCCTCCACTTT. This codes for CASSSRTKYYSPLHF.

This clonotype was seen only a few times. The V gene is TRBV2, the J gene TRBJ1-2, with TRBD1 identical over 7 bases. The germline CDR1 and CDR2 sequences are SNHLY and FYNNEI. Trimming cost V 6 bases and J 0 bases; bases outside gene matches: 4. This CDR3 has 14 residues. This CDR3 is CASSAGQTNYGYTF. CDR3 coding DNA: TGTGCCAGCAGCGCGGGACAGACTAACTATGGCTACACCTTC.

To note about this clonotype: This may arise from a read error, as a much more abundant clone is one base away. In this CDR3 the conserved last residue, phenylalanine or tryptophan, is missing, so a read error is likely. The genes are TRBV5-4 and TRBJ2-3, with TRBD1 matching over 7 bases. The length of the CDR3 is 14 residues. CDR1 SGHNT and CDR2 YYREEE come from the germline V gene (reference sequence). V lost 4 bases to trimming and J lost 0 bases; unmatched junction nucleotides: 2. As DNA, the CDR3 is TGTGCCAGCAGCCCGGACAGGAGCACAGATACGCAGTATTCT. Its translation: CASSPDRSTDTQYS.

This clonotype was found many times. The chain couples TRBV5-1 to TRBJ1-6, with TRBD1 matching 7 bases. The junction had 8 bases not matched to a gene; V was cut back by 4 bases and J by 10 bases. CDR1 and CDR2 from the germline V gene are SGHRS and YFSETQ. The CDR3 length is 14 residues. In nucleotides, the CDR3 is TGCGCCAGCAGCCCAGGACAGGAGGGATCACCCCTCCACTTT. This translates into CASSPGQEGSPLHF.

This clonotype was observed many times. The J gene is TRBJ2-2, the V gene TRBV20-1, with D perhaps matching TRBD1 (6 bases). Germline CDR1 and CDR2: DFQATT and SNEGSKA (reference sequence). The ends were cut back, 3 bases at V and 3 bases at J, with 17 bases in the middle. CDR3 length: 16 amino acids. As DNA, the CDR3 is TGCAGTGCTAGTCGCAGGGGAAGCCTACACACCGGGGAGCTGTTTTTT. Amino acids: CSASRRGSLHTGELFF.

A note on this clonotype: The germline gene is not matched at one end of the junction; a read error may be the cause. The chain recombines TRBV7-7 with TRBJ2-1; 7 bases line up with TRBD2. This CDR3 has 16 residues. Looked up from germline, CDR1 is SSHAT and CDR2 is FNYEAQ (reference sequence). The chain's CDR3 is CASSLNSGARESEQFF. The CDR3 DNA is TGTGCTAGCAGCTTAAACAGCGGGGCTAGGGAAAGTGAGCAGTTCTTC.